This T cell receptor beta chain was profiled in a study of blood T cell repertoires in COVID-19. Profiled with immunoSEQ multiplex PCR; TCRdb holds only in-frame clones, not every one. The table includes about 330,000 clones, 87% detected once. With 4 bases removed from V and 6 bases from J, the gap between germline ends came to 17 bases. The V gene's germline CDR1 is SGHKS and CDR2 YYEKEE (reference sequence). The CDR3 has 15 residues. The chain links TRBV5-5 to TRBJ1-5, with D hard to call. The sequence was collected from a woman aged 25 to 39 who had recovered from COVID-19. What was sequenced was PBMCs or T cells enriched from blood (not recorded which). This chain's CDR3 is CASSPEGPSPQPQHF. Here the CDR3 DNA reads TGTGCCAGCAGCCCCGAGGGCCCATCCCCTCAGCCCCAGCATTTT. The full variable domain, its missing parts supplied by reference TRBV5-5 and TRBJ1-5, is DAGVTQSPTHLIKTRGQQVTLRCSPISGHKSVSWYQQVLGQGPQFIFQYYEKEERGRGNFPDRFSARQFPNYSSELNVNALLLGDSALYLCASSPEGPSPQPQHFGDGTRLSIL.